Shown below are 22 T cell receptor beta chains from a single sample sequenced in a study of shared clonotypes between healthy human individuals. TCRdb's copy holds only in-frame clones and misses some; the assay was immunoSEQ multiplex PCR. The sample records around 1,000,000 clones, 70% to 80% being singletons. Sequencing was carried out using memory CD4+ T cells from PBMCs. The subset was: CD45RA-negative fraction. These receptors all come from a man younger than 35 in good health. Some clones in this sample may be carry-over from other donors' samples.

The rearrangement joins TRBV5-6 to TRBJ1-5; no clear D. The germline V gene encodes CDR1 SGHDT and CDR2 YYEEEE. Trimming removed 4 bases at V and 5 bases at J, with 13 bases between. The CDR3 sequence is 14 residues long. CDR3 sequence: CASSLNGEDQPQHF. CDR3 sequence (DNA): TGTGCCAGCAGCCTCAACGGGGAGGATCAGCCCCAGCATTTT.

On this clone: Other DNA variants within this sample encode the same CDR3. The genes are TRBV7-9 and TRBJ1-4; D is possibly TRBD1 (6 bases). V dropped 8 bases and J dropped 7 bases, with 14 bases sitting between them. CDR3 size: 13 residues. From germline, CDR1 is SEHNR and CDR2 FQNEAQ (reference sequence). Here the CDR3 DNA reads TGTGCCAGCTCCCCACAGGGAGGTGAAAAACTGTTTTTT. Translated, it gives CASSPQGGEKLFF. Full variable domain (rest looked up from reference TRBV7-9 and TRBJ1-4): DTGVSQNPRHKITKRGQNVTFRCDPISEHNRLYWYRQTLGQGPEFLTYFQNEAQLEKSRLLSDRFSAERPKGSFSTLEIQRTEQGDSAMYLCASSPQGGEKLFFGSGTQLSVL.

This clone showed up just a few times. The same CDR3 arises from other DNA sequences in this sample as well. CDR3 region: CASRQGVQETQYF. The CDR3 DNA reads as TGTGCCAGCCGCCAGGGTGTCCAAGAGACCCAGTACTTC. The genes are TRBV18 and TRBJ2-5; D is perhaps TRBD1 (5 bases). CDR1 is KGHSH and CDR2 is LQKENI in the germline V gene. The CDR3 sequence is 13 residues long. V lost 8 bases to trimming and J lost 1 base, with 11 bases between them.

The chain employs TRBV19 and TRBJ2-2; the match to TRBD2 covers 11 bases. The CDR3 runs 18 residues. Losses at the gene ends were 7 bases for V and 3 bases for J; bases not matched to a gene: 13. In germline, CDR1 is LNHDA, CDR2 SQIVND (reference sequence). The CDR3 DNA reads as TGTGCCAGTAACTACCCAACTAGCGGGAGCAAGGACACCGGGGAGCTGTTTTTT. Protein: CASNYPTSGSKDTGELFF. The full variable domain, rest sourced from reference TRBV19 and TRBJ2-2, is DGGITQSPKYLFRKEGQNVTLSCEQNLNHDAMYWYRQDPGQGLRLIYYSQIVNDFQKGDIAEGYSVSREKKESFPLTVTSAQKNPTAFYLCASNYPTSGSKDTGELFFGEGSRLTVL.

A remark on this clone: The sample holds other DNA sequences that translate to the same CDR3. The chain combines TRBV30 with TRBJ2-5; tentatively, D is TRBD2 (5 bases). The CDR3 is 13 amino acids. Looked up from germline, CDR1 is GTSNPN and CDR2 is SVGIG (reference sequence). The V and J ends lost 5 bases and 11 bases respectively, with 21 bases between them. In DNA, the CDR3 is TGTGCCTGGGAGGGTCCCTTTAAGGGAGAGCAGTACTTC. This encodes CAWEGPFKGEQYF.

The rearrangement uses TRBV28 and TRBJ2-3; 11 positions match TRBD2. Germline CDR1 reads MDHEN; CDR2 reads SYDVKM. After removal of 4 bases from V and 2 bases from J, the junction contained 2 bases not matched to a gene. This CDR3 has 15 amino acids. CDR3 sequence (DNA): TGTGCCAGCAGTTGGGGACTAGCGGACACAGATACGCAGTATTTT. It codes for CASSWGLADTDTQYF. The full variable domain, rest sourced from reference TRBV28 and TRBJ2-3, is DVKVTQSSRYLVKRTGEKVFLECVQDMDHENMFWYRQDPGLGLRLIYFSYDVKMKEKGDIPEGYSVSREKKERFSLILESASTNQTSMYLCASSWGLADTDTQYFGPGTRLTVL.

This clone was detected a few times. This chain uses TRBV19 with TRBJ1-4; D not certain. Germline V gene sequence: CDR1 LNHDA, CDR2 SQIVND (reference sequence). The CDR3 totals 16 residues. Trimming took off 10 bases at V and 0 bases at J, with 18 bases between the two ends. The CDR3 loop reads CATSNQGGATNEKLFF. The CDR3 DNA reads as TGTGCCACGTCCAATCAAGGCGGTGCAACTAATGAAAAACTGTTTTTT.

To note about this clone: The sample carries other DNA sequences with the same CDR3. This chain links TRBV5-4 with TRBJ2-3; D gene uncertain. The germline V and J ends were trimmed by 0 bases and 6 bases, with 2 bases remaining between them. The germline V gene encodes CDR1 SGHNT and CDR2 YYREEE (reference sequence). This CDR3 has 11 amino acids. CDR3 region: CASSLADTQYF. DNA of the CDR3: TGTGCCAGCAGCTTGGCGGATACGCAGTATTTT.

This rearrangement joins TRBV4-1 to TRBJ1-2; 7 nucleotides agree with TRBD1. The V segment lost 4 bases and the J segment 0 bases; nucleotides outside the gene matches: 11. This CDR3 is built from 17 residues. Germline V gene lookup returns CDR1 MGHRA and CDR2 YSYEKL. The CDR3 loop is CASSRSTGDRANYGYTF. CDR3 bases: TGCGCCAGCAGCCGCTCAACCGGGGACAGAGCTAACTATGGCTACACCTTC.

This sequence joins TRBV4-3 and TRBJ2-3, with D possibly matching TRBD2 (7 bases). The germline V gene has CDR1 LGHNA and CDR2 YSLEER. V was clipped by 2 bases and J by 0 bases, with 18 bases between them. The CDR3 runs to 18 residues. CDR3 sequence: CASSQPPGRGGSTDTQYF. The CDR3 DNA reads as TGCGCCAGCAGCCAACCCCCGGGGCGCGGGGGCAGCACAGATACGCAGTATTTT.

V is TRBV11-2 and J is TRBJ2-1; D perhaps matches TRBD1 (6 bases). The CDR3 spans 14 residues. Germline CDR1 SGHAT, CDR2 FQNNGV. Deletions cut 2 bases from V and 6 bases from J, with 11 bases between. The CDR3 here is CASSLNRAPNEQFF. CDR3 sequence (DNA): TGTGCCAGCAGCTTAAACAGGGCCCCCAATGAGCAGTTCTTC. The full variable domain, in which reference TRBV11-2 and TRBJ2-1 provide the parts outside the CDR3, is EAGVAQSPRYKIIEKRQSVAFWCNPISGHATLYWYQQILGQGPKLLIQFQNNGVVDDSQLPKDRFSAERLKGVDSTLKIQPAKLEDSAVYLCASSLNRAPNEQFFGPGTRLTVL.

The rearrangement links TRBV6-1 to TRBJ2-3; D tentatively reads TRBD1 or TRBD2 (6 bases each). V was shortened by 10 bases and J by 2 bases, with 19 bases between the two germline ends. Germline CDR1 is MNHNS and CDR2 is SASEGT. This CDR3 comprises 15 residues. The CDR3 region has the DNA TGTGCCACAACAGAACGGGGGCAGGACACAGATACGCAGTATTTT. Translated, it gives CATTERGQDTDTQYF.

The chain is built from TRBV6-6 and TRBJ2-2; 13 bases are shared with TRBD2. V gave up 5 bases and J gave up 3 bases; unmatched junction bases: 3. The CDR3 contains 16 residues. Germline CDR1 is MNHNY and CDR2 is SVGAGI (reference sequence). In nucleotides, the CDR3 is TGTGCCAGCAGTCGGACTAGCGGGAGCGACACCGGGGAGCTGTTTTTT. Amino acids: CASSRTSGSDTGELFF.

V is TRBV7-9 and J is TRBJ2-7, with 7 bases identical to TRBD2. Germline V gene data show CDR1 as SEHNR and CDR2 as FQNEAQ (reference sequence). The CDR3 sequence is 11 residues long. Trimming at V came to 4 bases and at J to 9 bases, leaving 3 bases not matched to a gene. The DNA of the CDR3 is TGTGCCAGCAGCTGGGAGGGCTGGCAGTACTTC. This translates into CASSWEGWQYF. The variable domain in full, with the rest retrieved from reference TRBV7-9 and TRBJ2-7, is DTGVSQNPRHKITKRGQNVTFRCDPISEHNRLYWYRQTLGQGPEFLTYFQNEAQLEKSRLLSDRFSAERPKGSFSTLEIQRTEQGDSAMYLCASSWEGWQYFGPGTRLTVT.

This rearrangement joins TRBV7-8 to TRBJ1-2; 8 bases are shared with TRBD1. Germline lookup yields CDR1 SGHVS and CDR2 FQNEAQ. The CDR3 covers 14 residues. V trimming: 5 bases; J trimming: 4 bases; junction bases outside the gene matches: 6. The CDR3 is CASSPGTGLYGYTF. The DNA for the CDR3 is TGTGCCAGCAGCCCCGGGACAGGCCTCTATGGCTACACCTTC.

The V gene is TRBV18, the J gene TRBJ2-5, with D tentatively TRBD2 (5 bases). The CDR3 spans 14 residues. Deletions cut 6 bases from V and 11 bases from J, with 22 bases between. Per the germline V gene, CDR1 is KGHSH and CDR2 is LQKENI. CDR3: CASSPSRVPEVQYF. The CDR3 DNA reads as TGTGCCAGCTCGCCTAGCCGGGTCCCAGAGGTTCAGTACTTC.

The genes are TRBV18 and TRBJ1-1; D not resolved. Germline-derived CDR1 and CDR2 are KGHSH and LQKENI. V was cut by 1 base and J by 1 base, with 13 bases left in between. The CDR3 totals 16 residues. In DNA form, the CDR3 reads TGTGCCAGCTCACCACTCGCGGGTCTCGGGAACACTGAAGCTTTCTTT. It is translated as CASSPLAGLGNTEAFF.

The chain joins TRBV2 to TRBJ2-1; D is uncertain. This CDR3 has 13 residues. Trimming took off 7 bases at V and 8 bases at J, with 15 bases between the two ends. Germline CDR1 SNHLY, CDR2 FYNNEI. The CDR3 loop reads CASTASPGYEQFF. The CDR3 bases are TGTGCCAGCACGGCCAGCCCCGGGTATGAGCAGTTCTTC.

The CDR3 nucleotides read TGTGCCAGCTCACCCTGGACTAGCGGGGGTACCCCCTACGAGCAGTACTTC. It yields the protein CASSPWTSGGTPYEQYF. V gene TRBV18 combines with J gene TRBJ2-7, with TRBD2 matching 13 bases. This CDR3 has 17 residues. The V and J ends lost 3 bases and 2 bases, in that order; junction bases with no gene match: 7. Germline V gene lookup returns CDR1 KGHSH and CDR2 LQKENI. Full variable domain (outside the CDR3, taken from reference TRBV18 and TRBJ2-7): NAGVMQNPRHLVRRRGQEARLRCSPMKGHSHVYWYRQLPEEGLKFMVYLQKENIIDESGMPKERFSAEFPKEGPSILRIQQVVRGDSAAYFCASSPWTSGGTPYEQYFGPGTRLTVT.

The CDR3 region is CASSSMTATETQYF. The CDR3 DNA follows: TGCGCCAGCAGCTCCATGACAGCTACCGAGACCCAGTACTTC. This chain connects TRBV5-1 to TRBJ2-5, with D maybe TRBD1 (5 bases). V was trimmed by 3 bases and J by 5 bases, leaving 14 bases between them. This CDR3 region has 14 residues. Germline loops: CDR1 SGHRS, CDR2 YFSETQ.

The chain couples TRBV2 to TRBJ2-7, with a possible D match to TRBD1 (6 bases). Germline loops: CDR1 SNHLY, CDR2 FYNNEI. The CDR3 is made up of 12 amino acids. V lost 8 bases and J 4 bases, leaving 12 bases between the germline ends. CDR3 sequence (DNA): TGTGCCAGCCGGACAGCATTGTACGAGCAGTACTTC. Its protein is CASRTALYEQYF.

The genes are TRBV9 and TRBJ2-2, with 7 bases lining up with TRBD2. The V segment lost 4 bases and the J segment 6 bases; nucleotides outside the gene matches: 3. The CDR3 spans 13 residues. Germline V gene sequence: CDR1 SGDLS, CDR2 YYNGEE. CDR3 in amino acids: CASSPAGAGELFF. In nucleotides, the CDR3 is TGTGCCAGCAGCCCTGCGGGAGCCGGGGAGCTGTTTTTT. The full variable domain, rest sourced from reference TRBV9 and TRBJ2-2, is DSGVTQTPKHLITATGQRVTLRCSPRSGDLSVYWYQQSLDQGLQFLIQYYNGEERAKGNILERFSAQQFPDLHSELNLSSLELGDSALYFCASSPAGAGELFFGEGSRLTVL.